Here is one T cell receptor beta chain with its context. Its antigen is still unknown. The record has no base qualities; no much larger clone is one base away. The record originates from a study of beta chain features in type 1 diabetes (dated by TCRdb to 2017 to 2018). About the investigation overall: No differences in mean age, gender distribution, total cell number or subset yield were found between patients and healthy donors. In the study, TCRB repertoires of sorted circulating CD4+ T cell subsets from recently diagnosed type 1 diabetes patients were compared with those of matched healthy donors. A total of around 110,000,000 sorted cells were examined across all samples, and a strong correlation was observed between cell number per subset and RNA yield. Naive and central memory subsets were obtained from all 30 or so donors, but regulatory and stem cell-like memory subsets were isolated from only 8 patients and about 8 healthy donors.

A single peripheral blood draw of 90 to 150 mL on average was collected from each donor into heparinised tubes. A BD FACSAria II was used to sort naive, central memory, regulatory and stem cell-like memory CD4+ T cells with a panel that included CD45RO, CCR7, CD25, CD127, CD95 and CD27. Purity was above 98% for every sorted population. Right away, PBMCs were isolated by Lymphoprep density gradient centrifugation and were stained directly, with no culture step. So that batch effects would be minimized, each experiment stained and sorted samples in pairs, pairing one healthy donor with one patient. On the study overall, not on this receptor specifically: HLA sub-analyses involved small numbers of individuals, so any influence of HLA type on TCRB rearrangement remained unresolved. Shorter templates might be favored by PCR, yet because patient and control samples were amplified and corrected together, any such skew would affect both groups equally. Patients with type 1 diabetes made fewer insertions and deleted more nucleotides at VDJ recombination sites, implying thymic rearrangement abnormalities. Because cDNA was sequenced instead of genomic DNA, activated cells with high expression could be over-represented, although the groups did not differ in activation or CD3 levels. Type 1 diabetes patients showed a moderate but significant shortening of TCRB CDR3 length in all four CD4+ subsets. Naive, central memory and regulatory TCRB repertoires appeared to be more similar among patients than among healthy donors.

The V and J ends are trimmed by 1 base and 9 bases, leaving 16 bases between them. CDR1 and CDR2, looked up from the germline V gene (reference sequence), are SEHNR and FQNEAQ. From cysteine to phenylalanine, the CDR3 is 16 amino acids long. The retained sequence is limited to the CDR3, 48 bases, with the frame set at the first base. The High Capacity cDNA Reverse Transcription Kit was used to reverse transcribe all of the isolated RNA, meaning that expressed TCRB transcripts were what got sequenced. Deep immunoSEQ sequencing was applied to naive, central memory and regulatory T cell samples, giving an average of roughly 3.5 million total reads per sample. Sorted cells were lysed in RLT buffer and RNA was extracted with DNase-treated RNeasy Micro or Mini kits, depending on cell number. Each cell subset was processed separately to prevent cross-contamination, with patient and healthy donor samples processed together. Using the immunoSEQ multiplex PCR, TCRB sequences were amplified from cDNA into 87-bp fragments spanning the CDR3 region. Amplicons were sequenced on the Illumina HiSeq platform. Turning to the authors' computational methods: Synthetic template baselines were used to correct PCR bias computationally, reads within Hamming distance 2 were collapsed, and singletons that could not be merged were discarded. By aligning reads against IMGT, V, D and J genes, CDR3 length, and insertions or deletions at six rearrangement sites were assigned. Within each subset, clonotype counts were normalized to sorted cell number, after which true diversity and Gini coefficients were computed with the tcR R package. The overlap coefficient, calculated on TCRB nucleotide sequences, was used to quantify repertoire sharing. What TCRdb holds here is the immuneACCESS table cut down to in-frame rearrangements. Part of the clones is not present; checked against another copy, under half of the missing clones reflect an unresolved V gene, and the others are unexplained. Clonal size and the V and J genes are those of that table, whereas D and trimming came from the DNA. The sample records around 130,000 clones, around 9% of which are singletons. 0.7% to 0.85% of the sample lies in the top ten.

The chain is assembled from TRBV7-9 and TRBJ1-6; no D gene is confidently identified. Sequences were obtained from central memory CD4+ T cells from blood. This clonotype originated in a man aged 30 to 39 with type 1 diabetes. The nucleotide sequence reads as follows: TGTGCCAGCAGCTTAGGGTCTGGCGGGCCGGGTTCACCCCTCCACTTT. This gives the protein CASSLGSGGPGSPLHF.